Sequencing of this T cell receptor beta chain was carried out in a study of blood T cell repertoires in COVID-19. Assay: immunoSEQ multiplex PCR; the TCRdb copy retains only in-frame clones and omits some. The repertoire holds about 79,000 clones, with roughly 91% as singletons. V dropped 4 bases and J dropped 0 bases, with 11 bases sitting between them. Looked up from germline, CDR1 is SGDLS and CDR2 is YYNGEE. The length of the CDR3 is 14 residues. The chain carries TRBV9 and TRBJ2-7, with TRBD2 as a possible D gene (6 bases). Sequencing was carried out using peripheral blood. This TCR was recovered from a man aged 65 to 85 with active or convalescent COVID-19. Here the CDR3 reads CASSPSASSYEQYF. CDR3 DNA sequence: TGTGCCAGCAGCCCTAGCGCAAGCTCCTACGAGCAGTACTTC.